These T cell receptor beta chains were read from a single sample in a study of T cells in localized non-small cell lung cancer. Profiling relied on immunoSEQ multiplex PCR, and the TCRdb table lists in-frame clones only, not all of them. Here the sample spans fewer than 20,000 clones, 90% being singletons. The sequencing used peripheral blood mononuclear cells, collected before any cancer treatment. Receptor source: a woman between 40 and 69 years old with stage III lung adenocarcinoma. The CDR3 runs from the conserved cysteine through the conserved F or W. A D gene is named only where the DNA matches it firmly. Expanded clones are given a class, and other clones once, few, many or no size at all.

TRBV21-1	11	TRBJ2-3	.	.	TGTGCCAGCGGTGGGAGTGATACGCAGTATTTT	CASGGSDTQYF
TRBV4-1	13	TRBJ2-3	.	.	TGCGCCAGCAGCCCGGACGGAGAAGATACGCAGTATTTT	CASSPDGEDTQYF
TRBV11-3	14	TRBJ1-2	.	.	TGTGCCAGCAGCCCACGACACGGTTCGGGGGGCTACACCTTC	CASSPRHGSGGYTF
TRBV19	12	TRBJ1-2	.	.	TGTGCCAGTAGTCATCGGGTCTATGGCTACACCTTC	CASSHRVYGYTF
TRBV9	20	TRBJ1-6	TRBD1	.	TGTGCCAGCAGCTCCGACAGGGGGGCTAAGGTCAGCTCCTATAATTCACCCCTCCACTTT	CASSSDRGAKVSSYNSPLHF
TRBV5-6	14	TRBJ2-7	TRBD1	.	TGTGCCAGCAGCAGGGACAGGGAATCCTACGAGCAGTACTTC	CASSRDRESYEQYF
TRBV28	14	TRBJ1-5	.	.	TGTGCCAGCAGTCGGGACACAGTCAATCAGCCCCAGCATTTT	CASSRDTVNQPQHF
TRBV18	14	TRBJ1-2	.	.	TGTGCCAGCTCACCTACCCCGAGGGACTATGGCTACACCTTC	CASSPTPRDYGYTF
TRBV4-1	15	TRBJ1-4	.	.	TGCGCCAGCAGCCAAGTTCGGGGAGGGGTGGGAAAACTGTTTTTT	CASSQVRGGVGKLFF
TRBV10-3	12	TRBJ2-7	.	.	TGTGCCATCAGTGAGTCGGGCGGGGAGCAGTACTTC	CAISESGGEQYF
TRBV30	14	TRBJ1-3	.	once	TGTGCCTGGACTCGAGGGAATTCTGGAAACACCATATATTTT	CAWTRGNSGNTIYF
TRBV13	13	TRBJ2-7	.	.	TGTGCCAGCAGCTTCGAATCCCACTACGAGCAGTACTTC	CASSFESHYEQYF
TRBV6-1	14	TRBJ1-1	TRBD1	.	TGTGCCAGCAGTGTTATGGACAGGGCCACTGAAGCTTTCTTT	CASSVMDRATEAFF
TRBV11-3	11	TRBJ2-7	.	few	TGTGCCAGCAGCCCGGCCTACGAGCAGTACTTC	CASSPAYEQYF
TRBV6-6	15	TRBJ1-2	TRBD1	.	TGTGCCAGCACGTTACTGACAGGGACGGGATATGGCTACACCTTC	CASTLLTGTGYGYTF
TRBV6-1	15	TRBJ2-2	TRBD2	.	TGTGCCAGCACCCGGACTAGCGACTACACCGGGGAGCTGTTTTTT	CASTRTSDYTGELFF
TRBV5-6	16	TRBJ2-2	TRBD2	.	TGTGCCAGCAGCTTGTACGGGAGGGCCACCACCGGGGAGCTGTTTTTT	CASSLYGRATTGELFF
TRBV28	17	TRBJ1-6	.	.	TGTGCCAGCAGTTCCCTAGGGTTAAGCTCCTATAATTCACCCCTCCACTTT	CASSSLGLSSYNSPLHF
TRBV7-8	16	TRBJ2-3	.	.	TGTGCCAGCAGCCACGCCAGGGGTGATTACACAGATACGCAGTATTTT	CASSHARGDYTDTQYF
TRBV20-1	10	TRBJ2-1	.	.	TGCAGTGCCAGCGCCAATGAGCAGTTCTTC	CSASANEQFF
TRBV6-1	14	TRBJ1-1	.	.	TGTGCCAGCAGTGCTGGCACGAAGAACACTGAAGCTTTCTTT	CASSAGTKNTEAFF
TRBV5-1	15	TRBJ2-7	TRBD1	.	TGCGCCAGCAGCGTACAGGGGGGTTCGACCTACGAGCAGTACTTC	CASSVQGGSTYEQYF
TRBV7-2	18	TRBJ2-7	TRBD2	.	TGTGCCAGCAGCTTAAAAGGGAACGGGGGGACTAGCGGGAGAGTGCAGTACTTC	CASSLKGNGGTSGRVQYF
TRBV4-2	18	TRBJ2-5	TRBD2	.	TGTGCCAGCAGCCAAGATCCGTCAGCGGGAGGGGTCGGGGAGACCCAGTACTTC	CASSQDPSAGGVGETQYF
TRBV19	12	TRBJ1-3	.	once	TGTGCCAGTGAACAGCGGGGAAACACCATATATTTT	CASEQRGNTIYF
TRBV2	14	TRBJ1-5	.	.	TGTGCCAGCCAAGTGAGGGATAAAAATCAGCCCCAGCATTTT	CASQVRDKNQPQHF
TRBV4-1	15	TRBJ1-3	.	.	TGCGCCAGCAGCCAAGATGGACAGCGAGGGTACACCATATATTTT	CASSQDGQRGYTIYF
TRBV2	14	TRBJ1-2	.	.	TGTGCCATACCACATTCAAGAGAAGGTTATGGCTACACCTTC	CAIPHSREGYGYTF
TRBV6-1	15	TRBJ2-3	TRBD2	.	TGTGCCAGCGGAAGACTAGCGACCCCCACAGATACGCAGTATTTT	CASGRLATPTDTQYF
TRBV6-5	11	TRBJ2-1	.	.	TGTGCCAGCAGCAGCAGGGGAGAGCAGTTCTTC	CASSSRGEQFF
TRBV5-1	17	TRBJ1-4	TRBD1	once	TGCGCCAGCAGCTTGTCCTTACCCGGGACAGCGAATGAAAAACTGTTTTTT	CASSLSLPGTANEKLFF
TRBV11-3	13	TRBJ2-3	TRBD1	.	TGTGCCAGCAGCTTTCCAGGGACAGGGGTTATGTATTTT	CASSFPGTGVMYF
TRBV28	17	TRBJ2-6	TRBD2	few	TGTGCCAGCAGTTCTCTCGGGGGGAACGCTGGGGCCAACGTCCTGACTTTC	CASSSLGGNAGANVLTF
TRBV5-1	15	TRBJ2-2	TRBD1	.	TGCGCCAGCAGCTTACAGGGGGGTAACACCGGGGAGCTGTTTTTT	CASSLQGGNTGELFF
TRBV7-2	14	TRBJ2-5	.	once	TGTGCCAGCAGCTTAGCGGGGGGCGGGGAGACCCAGTACTTC	CASSLAGGGETQYF
TRBV5-1	15	TRBJ1-2	TRBD1	.	TGCGCCAGCAGCCCAACAGGGGGCGCAAACTATGGCTACACCTTC	CASSPTGGANYGYTF
TRBV6-5	15	TRBJ1-4	.	few	TGTGCCAGCAGTTACACCGCGGGGGGTTATGAAAAACTGTTTTTT	CASSYTAGGYEKLFF
TRBV6-5	14	TRBJ1-2	.	.	TGTGCCAGCAGCCGGGGGAATTTAAACTATGGCTACACCTTC	CASSRGNLNYGYTF
TRBV12-5	15	TRBJ2-1	.	.	TGTGCTACTGAGACAGCGGGTATATCCTACAATGAGCAGTTCTTC	CATETAGISYNEQFF
TRBV28	15	TRBJ2-3	TRBD2	few	TGTGCCAGCTACACCGGGACTAGCGGGCTGGATACGCAGTATTTT	CASYTGTSGLDTQYF
TRBV19	13	TRBJ2-2	.	.	TGTGCCAGTAGTATAGTCGGCACCGGGGAGCTGTTTTTT	CASSIVGTGELFF
TRBV5-1	15	TRBJ2-1	TRBD2	.	TGCGCCAGCAGCACCGGGACTAGCGGGTACAATGAGCAGTTCTTC	CASSTGTSGYNEQFF
TRBV5-4	15	TRBJ2-7	.	few	TGTGCCAGCAGCTTGGGCGCCGGGCCGAGTAACGAGCAGTACTTC	CASSLGAGPSNEQYF
TRBV21-1	17	TRBJ1-1	.	.	TGTGCCAGCAGCGGACAGGGGGGGAAAGAGCTGAACACTGAAGCTTTCTTT	CASSGQGGKELNTEAFF
TRBV5-1	15	TRBJ2-3	.	.	TGCGCCAGCAGCTTACGGGGGACTAGCACAGATACGCAGTATTTT	CASSLRGTSTDTQYF
TRBV7-9	13	TRBJ1-2	.	.	TGTGCCAGCAGACACGACACGGTCGAGGGCTACACCTTC	CASRHDTVEGYTF
TRBV11-2	19	TRBJ2-2	.	.	TGTGCCAGCAGCTTAGTTGTTCCCAGGCTCTACGCGAACACCGGGGAGCTGTTTTTT	CASSLVVPRLYANTGELFF
TRBV5-6	16	TRBJ2-7	.	.	TGTGCCAGCAGCTACCAAGTGGGGGTAAGGGGGGCCGAGCAGTACTTC	CASSYQVGVRGAEQYF
TRBV7-2	16	TRBJ2-5	.	.	TGTGCCAGCAGCCCCGGGAGGACAGGCTGGTTCGAGACCCAGTACTTC	CASSPGRTGWFETQYF
TRBV30	13	TRBJ1-1	TRBD1	.	TGTGCCTATTCAGGGGGCGGAAACACTGAAGCTTTCTTT	CAYSGGGNTEAFF
TRBV11-3	15	TRBJ1-2	.	.	TGTGCCAGCAGCTTTCGACAGAGTGGACCCTATGGCTACACCTTC	CASSFRQSGPYGYTF
TRBV2	18	TRBJ2-7	TRBD2	.	TGTGCCAGCAGTGAACGCCCTCTGAGTCTAGCGGGGGGCTACGAGCAGTACTTC	CASSERPLSLAGGYEQYF
TRBV12-5	12	TRBJ2-7	.	.	TGTGCTAGTGGTTTGAGCTCGTACGAGCAGTACTTC	CASGLSSYEQYF
TRBV5-6	14	TRBJ2-5	TRBD2	.	TGTGCCAGCACCTCGCGGGAGAAACAAGAGACCCAGTACTTC	CASTSREKQETQYF
TRBV18	11	TRBJ2-7	.	.	TGTGCCAGCTCACCAGGGGACGAGCAGTACTTC	CASSPGDEQYF
TRBV10-3	12	TRBJ1-6	.	.	TGTGCCATCAGTACAGGGAATTCACCCCTCCACTTT	CAISTGNSPLHF
TRBV18	14	TRBJ1-2	TRBD1	.	TGTGCCAGCTCACCCTCCCGACAGGGATGGGGCTACACCTTC	CASSPSRQGWGYTF
TRBV4-1	15	TRBJ2-1	.	.	TGCGCCAGCAGCCGCGGGCAGGTGAGGGACAATGAGCAGTTCTTC	CASSRGQVRDNEQFF